The next 21 T cell receptor beta chains were all read from a single sample in a study of cytomegalovirus exposure and HLA in healthy donors. Generated by immunoSEQ multiplex PCR, the TCRdb table keeps only in-frame clones and is missing some. The sample lists under 200,000 clones, approximately 86% occurring once. Sequenced material: PBMCs. All receptors come from a woman in her late teens or twenties in good health and CMV-seronegative.

The chain is built from TRBV27 and TRBJ2-7; a weak D match, TRBD1 (6 bases). This CDR3 is built from 13 residues. Germline CDR1 is MNHEY and CDR2 is SMNVEV (reference sequence). V was trimmed by 0 bases and J by 4 bases, leaving 7 bases between them. This CDR3 reads CASSLSDSYEQYF. The DNA of the CDR3 is TGTGCCAGCAGTTTATCGGACAGTTACGAGCAGTACTTC.

The rearrangement links TRBV28 to TRBJ1-3; 8 nucleotides align to TRBD1. CDR3 length: 15 residues. From germline, CDR1 is MDHEN and CDR2 SYDVKM. The V segment lost 2 bases and the J segment 0 bases; nucleotides outside the gene matches: 0. CDR3 sequence reads: CASSLGTGSGNTIYF. CDR3 nucleotide sequence: TGTGCCAGCAGTTTAGGGACAGGCTCTGGAAACACCATATATTTT.

The count of this clone is one. The rearrangement links TRBV10-3 to TRBJ2-5, with TRBD2 matching 10 bases. There are 16 residues in the CDR3. The V gene's germline CDR1 is ENHRY and CDR2 SYGVKD. V lost 2 bases, J lost 5 bases, and 8 bases stayed unmatched. CDR3 DNA sequence: TGTGCCATCAGTGAGGAGGCTAGCGGGAGCAAGGAGACCCAGTACTTC. This gives the protein CAISEEASGSKETQYF.

The chain joins TRBV6-5 to TRBJ1-3; D may be TRBD1 (5 bases). Germline V lookup: CDR1 MNHEY, CDR2 SVGAGI. The germline V and J ends were trimmed by 2 bases and 3 bases, with 14 bases remaining between them. The CDR3 covers 16 residues. The CDR3 loop reads CASSYGAIDSGNTIYF. CDR3 DNA sequence: TGTGCCAGCAGTTACGGCGCGATCGACAGTGGAAACACCATATATTTT.

The rearrangement uses TRBV2 and TRBJ1-5; 9 bases are a match to TRBD1. Germline V gene data show CDR1 as SNHLY and CDR2 as FYNNEI. This CDR3 region has 14 residues. V gave up 4 bases and J gave up 11 bases; unmatched junction bases: 9. DNA of the CDR3: TGTGCCAGCAGTGCCACCGGACAGGGGTCAGCCCAGCATTTT. It translates to CASSATGQGSAQHF. The full variable domain, in which reference TRBV2 and TRBJ1-5 provide the parts outside the CDR3, is EPEVTQTPSHQVTQMGQEVILRCVPISNHLYFYWYRQILGQKVEFLVSFYNNEISEKSEIFDDQFSVERPDGSNFTLKIRSTKLEDSAMYFCASSATGQGSAQHFGDGTRLSIL.

The CDR3 DNA reads TGTGCCAGCAGCTTAGTGGGGGGGAATGATCAGCCCCAGCATTTT. Protein product: CASSLVGGNDQPQHF. The chain couples TRBV7-2 to TRBJ1-5; D possibly corresponds to TRBD1 (5 bases). The V end was cut by 1 base, the J end by 5 bases, with 12 bases between. The CDR3 totals 15 residues. Germline assignment: CDR1 SGHTA and CDR2 FQGNSA.

This clone was found once. The rearrangement uses TRBV5-4 and TRBJ2-7, with 7 bases that match TRBD2. The germline V gene encodes CDR1 SGHNT and CDR2 YYREEE (reference sequence). This CDR3 has 15 amino acids. Trimming took 5 bases from V and 2 from J; bases not matched to a gene: 10. In DNA, the CDR3 is TGTGCCAGCAGACCCGGGGGGAAGGGGACCTACGAGCAGTACTTC. It is translated as CASRPGGKGTYEQYF.

This clone has only one observation. The rearrangement joins TRBV5-6 to TRBJ1-3; possible D gene TRBD1, 6 bases. The CDR3 has 17 amino acids. V lost 0 bases to trimming and J lost 4 bases, with 17 bases between them. Germline CDR1 is SGHDT and CDR2 is YYEEEE. CDR3 amino acids: CASSLEQRRGGGNTIYF. Written as DNA, the CDR3 is TGTGCCAGCAGCTTGGAACAGAGGAGAGGGGGAGGAAACACCATATATTTT.

The V gene is TRBV5-1, the J gene TRBJ2-5; 7 bases match TRBD2. Per germline, CDR1 SGHRS and CDR2 YFSETQ. The junction had 19 bases not matched to a gene; V was cut back by 4 bases and J by 1 base. The length of the CDR3 is 19 residues. Here the CDR3 reads CASSPGSQGGGRLQETQYF. CDR3 coding DNA: TGCGCCAGCAGCCCAGGATCGCAGGGCGGGGGACGCCTCCAAGAGACCCAGTACTTC.

The V call is TRBV5-1, the J call TRBJ1-2; tentative D call: TRBD1 (6 bases). The CDR3 is made up of 15 amino acids. Germline CDR1 reads SGHRS; CDR2 reads YFSETQ. V lost 0 bases and J lost 6, with 15 bases in between. The CDR3 here is CASSLEGFRGNGYTF. DNA for the CDR3: TGCGCCAGCAGCTTGGAGGGTTTCAGGGGAAATGGCTACACCTTC. Full variable domain (remainder filled in from reference TRBV5-1 and TRBJ1-2): KAGVTQTPRYLIKTRGQQVTLSCSPISGHRSVSWYQQTPGQGLQFLFEYFSETQRNKGNFPGRFSGRQFSNSRSEMNVSTLELGDSALYLCASSLEGFRGNGYTFGSGTRLTVV.

In this sample, this clone turned up once. This chain connects TRBV30 to TRBJ2-3; 8 nucleotides match TRBD1. The CDR3 sequence is 15 residues long. With 0 bases clipped from V and 2 bases from J, the junction kept 4 bases outside the gene matches. CDR1 GTSNPN and CDR2 SVGIG come from the germline V gene (reference sequence). The CDR3 nucleotides read TGTGCCTGGAGTGTCGGGACAGGCAACACAGATACGCAGTATTTT. Its translation: CAWSVGTGNTDTQYF. Complete variable domain (other parts from reference TRBV30 and TRBJ2-3): SQTIHQWPATLVQPVGSPLSLECTVEGTSNPNLYWYRQAAGRGLQLLFYSVGIGQISSEVPQNLSASRPQDRQFILSSKKLLLSDSGFYLCAWSVGTGNTDTQYFGPGTRLTVL.

Points on this clone: Because the CDR3 is missing its conserved closing phenylalanine or tryptophan, this is likely a read error. The limits of the CDR3 on the DNA are not certain, so only TCRdb's listed CDR3 is given. V is TRBV6-1 and J is TRBJ2-7; the table's D gene call, TRBD2, was not cross checked with the DNA. From its first to its last residue, the CDR3 has 13 amino acids. CDR1 and CDR2 from the germline V gene are MNHNS and SASEGT. Here the CDR3 reads CASSDIGWLAGRY.

V usage is TRBV10-3 and J usage is TRBJ1-6; 8 positions agree with TRBD1. The CDR3 consists of 13 residues. Trimming at V came to 5 bases and at J to 10 bases, leaving 4 bases not matched to a gene. CDR1 and CDR2 (germline): ENHRY, SYGVKD. CDR3 in amino acids: CAISSTGESPLHF. As DNA, the CDR3 is TGTGCCATCAGTTCGACAGGGGAATCACCCCTCCACTTT.

The genes are TRBV27 and TRBJ2-7, with TRBD2 matching 11 bases. The germline V gene has CDR1 MNHEY and CDR2 SMNVEV (reference sequence). The CDR3 is 15 amino acids. The V gene end was trimmed by 5 bases and the J gene end by 2 bases; junction bases not matched to a gene: 5. Written as DNA, the CDR3 is TGTGCCAGCAGTCCCGGGACTAGCGGCGCCTACGAGCAGTACTTC. The encoded protein is CASSPGTSGAYEQYF.

The chain recombines TRBV6-5 with TRBJ2-1; D may be TRBD1 (5 bases). Germline CDR1 and CDR2: MNHEY and SVGAGI. The V end lost 10 bases, the J end lost 5 bases, and 21 bases lay between the germline ends. This CDR3 spans 15 amino acids. This CDR3 reads CATSPGHSADNEQFF. Written as DNA, the CDR3 is TGTGCCACCTCGCCAGGACATTCCGCCGACAATGAGCAGTTCTTC.

This chain links TRBV6-6 with TRBJ1-5, with D possibly being TRBD1 (5 bases). CDR1 is MNHNY, CDR2 SVGAGI, per germline (reference sequence). This CDR3 is 15 amino acids long. V was cut by 0 bases and J by 5 bases, with 11 bases left in between. CDR3 DNA: TGTGCCAGCAGTTACTCCGGACACATGGATCAGCCCCAGCATTTT. This codes for CASSYSGHMDQPQHF.

The chain carries TRBV4-3 and TRBJ2-7, with 10 bases lining up with TRBD2. V lost 4 bases to trimming and J lost 2 bases; unmatched junction nucleotides: 14. The germline CDR1 and CDR2 sequences are LGHNA and YSLEER. This CDR3 is 18 amino acids long. CDR3 in amino acids: CASSLEGWTSGTPYEQYF. In DNA, the CDR3 is TGCGCCAGCAGCCTAGAAGGCTGGACTAGCGGCACCCCCTACGAGCAGTACTTC.

In this sample, this clone turned up once. The chain uses TRBV27 and TRBJ2-7, with TRBD2 as a possible D gene (6 bases). The V end was cut by 5 bases, the J end by 4 bases, with 21 bases between. The CDR3 runs 16 residues. Per the germline V gene, CDR1 is MNHEY and CDR2 is SMNVEV (reference sequence). In nucleotides, the CDR3 is TGTGCCAGCAGTCTCGGGAGTGGGGGTGCCCTATACGAGCAGTACTTC. It specifies CASSLGSGGALYEQYF.

This clone was recorded only once. V is TRBV5-1 and J is TRBJ1-2; 7 bases agree with TRBD1. The germline V gene has CDR1 SGHRS and CDR2 YFSETQ. CDR3 size: 14 residues. V shed 7 bases and J 7 bases; nucleotides not matched to a gene: 13. This CDR3 reads CASGLTGTEGGYTF. CDR3 DNA: TGCGCCAGCGGACTTACCGGGACAGAAGGTGGCTACACCTTC. The full variable domain, rest sourced from reference TRBV5-1 and TRBJ1-2, is KAGVTQTPRYLIKTRGQQVTLSCSPISGHRSVSWYQQTPGQGLQFLFEYFSETQRNKGNFPGRFSGRQFSNSRSEMNVSTLELGDSALYLCASGLTGTEGGYTFGSGTRLTVV.

The chain recombines TRBV5-1 with TRBJ2-7; TRBD1 is a possible D gene (6 bases). This CDR3 comprises 14 residues. The V end was cut by 4 bases, the J end by 6 bases, with 17 bases between. Germline V gene sequence: CDR1 SGHRS, CDR2 YFSETQ. This CDR3 reads CASSRRGSVGEQYF. In DNA form, the CDR3 reads TGCGCCAGCAGCCGTAGGGGGTCGGTCGGCGAGCAGTACTTC.

The chain is built from TRBV5-1 and TRBJ2-3, with TRBD2 as a possible D gene (6 bases). V lost 0 bases to trimming and J lost 3 bases, with 8 bases between them. Germline CDR1 reads SGHRS; CDR2 reads YFSETQ. The CDR3 contains 14 residues. For the CDR3, the DNA is TGCGCCAGCAGCTTGGGTCGGGAGACAGATACGCAGTATTTT. Protein product: CASSLGRETDTQYF.